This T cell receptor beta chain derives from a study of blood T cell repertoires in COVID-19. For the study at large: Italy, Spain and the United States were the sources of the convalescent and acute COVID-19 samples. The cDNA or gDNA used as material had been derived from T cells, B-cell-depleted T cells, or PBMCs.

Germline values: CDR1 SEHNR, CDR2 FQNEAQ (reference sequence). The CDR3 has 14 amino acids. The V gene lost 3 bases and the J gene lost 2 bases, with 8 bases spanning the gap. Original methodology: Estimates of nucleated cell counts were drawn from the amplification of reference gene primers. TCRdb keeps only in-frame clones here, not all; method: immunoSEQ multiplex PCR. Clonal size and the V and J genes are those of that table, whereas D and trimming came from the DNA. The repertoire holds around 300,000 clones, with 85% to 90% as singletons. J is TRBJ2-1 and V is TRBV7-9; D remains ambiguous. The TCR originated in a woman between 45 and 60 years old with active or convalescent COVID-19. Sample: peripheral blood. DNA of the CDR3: TGTGCCAGCAGCTTGGGCACAACCTACAATGAGCAGTTCTTC. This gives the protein CASSLGTTYNEQFF.